A single sample gave rise to the 21 T cell receptor beta chains below, sequenced in a study of CD8 T cells in ankylosing spondylitis. TCRdb processed the 5' RACE reads anew with MiXCR; each CDR3 protein has one entry. The repertoire holds some 250,000 distinct CDR3 sequences, roughly a quarter seen once, with roughly 0.67% in the top ten. The sequencing input was blood, either unsorted or a sorted T cell fraction (not recorded which). The source is a male donor with ankylosing spondylitis or in good health (not recorded which).

This clonotype was detected a few times. The rearrangement uses TRBV18 and TRBJ1-2; D not certain. The CDR3 contains 13 residues. CDR1 is KGHSH and CDR2 is LQKENI in the germline V gene. The V and J ends lost 0 bases and 8 bases respectively, with 10 bases between them. This CDR3 reads CASSPPTLHGYTF. CDR3 sequence (DNA): TGTGCCAGCTCACCACCCACGTTACACGGCTACACCTTC.

There are a few counts of this clonotype. The V call is TRBV20-1, the J call TRBJ2-1, with 8 bases fitting TRBD2. Germline V gene sequence: CDR1 DFQATT, CDR2 SNEGSKA (reference sequence). Trimming removed 3 bases from V and 2 bases from J; junction bases left unmatched: 3. The CDR3 sequence is 14 residues long. This CDR3 reads CSASLAGPYNEQFF. The CDR3 DNA follows: TGCAGTGCTAGTCTAGCGGGTCCCTACAATGAGCAGTTCTTC.

To note about this clonotype: A single base separates this from a much larger clone, so it may be a read error. The gene calls are TRBV6-5 and TRBJ2-1, with D tentatively TRBD2 (5 bases). The CDR3 runs to 13 residues. From germline, CDR1 is MNHEY and CDR2 SVGAGI. CDR3 DNA: TGTGCCAGCAGTTACCTATCCGGGAATGAGCGGTTCTTC. This encodes CASSYLSGNERFF.

As concerns this clonotype: It may be a read error: a sequence one base away is much more abundant. The rearrangement uses TRBV7-3 and TRBJ2-3, with a weak D call TRBD1 (5 bases). The germline V gene encodes CDR1 SGHTA and CDR2 FQGTGA. This CDR3 has 14 amino acids. CDR3: CTSSFMGLTDTQYF. In nucleotides, the CDR3 is TGTACCAGCAGCTTCATGGGGCTCACAGATACGCAGTATTTT.

This clonotype came up a few times. The J gene is TRBJ2-3, the V gene TRBV2; 12 bases are shared with TRBD1. Trimming took 6 bases from V and 1 from J; bases not matched to a gene: 2. Germline V CDR1 and CDR2: SNHLY, FYNNEI. The CDR3 is 15 amino acids. DNA for the CDR3: TGTGCCAGCAGGGGACAGGGGGCGCGCACAGATACGCAGTATTTT. This encodes CASRGQGARTDTQYF. Based on the CDR3 plus reference TRBV2 and TRBJ2-3, the full variable domain is EPEVTQTPSHQVTQMGQEVILRCVPISNHLYFYWYRQILGQKVEFLVSFYNNEISEKSEIFDDQFSVERPDGSNFTLKIRSTKLEDSAMYFCASRGQGARTDTQYFGPGTRLTVL.

This rearrangement joins TRBV3-1 to TRBJ1-4; 10 bases match TRBD1. The germline V gene encodes CDR1 LGHDT and CDR2 YNNKEL (reference sequence). This CDR3 is 16 amino acids long. Trimming cost V 4 bases and J 4 bases; bases outside gene matches: 6. The CDR3 is CASSLRQGARNEKLFF. The CDR3, as DNA: TGTGCCAGCAGCCTACGACAGGGGGCTCGTAATGAAAAACTGTTTTTT.

The V gene is TRBV10-3, the J gene TRBJ2-7; 8 bases match TRBD1. The germline V gene has CDR1 ENHRY and CDR2 SYGVKD. V dropped 2 bases and J dropped 3; count of bases not matched to a gene: 3. This CDR3 is 14 amino acids long. The CDR3 is CAISEITGGYEQYF. CDR3 DNA sequence: TGTGCCATCAGTGAGATCACAGGGGGCTACGAGCAGTACTTC.

This clonotype was recorded at least ten times. This chain uses TRBV5-1 with TRBJ1-3; 7 positions agree with TRBD1. The CDR3 is 15 residues long. Trimming removed 4 bases from V and 2 bases from J; junction bases left unmatched: 6. Germline assignment: CDR1 SGHRS and CDR2 YFSETQ. CDR3: CASSSDRAPGNTIYF. DNA for the CDR3: TGCGCCAGCAGCAGCGACAGGGCCCCTGGAAACACCATATATTTT.

This clonotype showed up many times. The CDR3 sequence is CASSVLAGVQETQYF. As DNA, the CDR3 is TGTGCCAGCAGCGTCTTAGCGGGGGTCCAAGAGACCCAGTACTTC. The chain carries TRBV9 and TRBJ2-5, with 9 bases identical to TRBD2. Losses at the gene ends were 2 bases for V and 1 base for J; bases not matched to a gene: 3. CDR3 length equals 15 residues. The germline V gene encodes CDR1 SGDLS and CDR2 YYNGEE.

This clonotype has ten or more counts. The chain employs TRBV29-1 and TRBJ1-1, with D uncertain. V lost 3 bases, J lost 4 bases, and 9 bases lay in between. CDR1 is SQVTM, CDR2 ANQGSEA, per germline. This CDR3 contains 12 residues. In nucleotides, the CDR3 is TGCAGCGTTGAGGGAGGAGTCACTGAAGCTTTCTTT. It encodes CSVEGGVTEAFF.

The rearrangement uses TRBV12-5 and TRBJ2-1; TRBD1 is a possible D gene (6 bases). V lost 4 bases and J 6 bases, leaving 19 bases between the germline ends. The CDR3 is made up of 16 amino acids. In germline, CDR1 is LGHNT, CDR2 FRNRAP. CDR3 DNA: TGTGCTAGTGGTTCGCTATCCGGGACAATAATCAATGAGCAGTTCTTC. It encodes CASGSLSGTIINEQFF.

The CDR3 coding sequence is TGTGCCATCAGTGAGTCCTATAGCGAGCAGTACTTC. This gives the protein CAISESYSEQYF. The gene calls are TRBV10-3 and TRBJ2-7; D remains unclear. V lost 0 bases and J lost 6, with 6 bases in between. The CDR3 is 12 amino acids. Germline V gene sequence: CDR1 ENHRY, CDR2 SYGVKD.

The V gene is TRBV29-1, the J gene TRBJ2-3, with 7 bases lining up with TRBD1. The ends lost 7 bases at V and 0 bases at J; junction bases unmatched: 4. The germline gives CDR1 SQVTM, CDR2 ANQGSEA. The CDR3 sequence is 13 residues long. The chain's CDR3 is CSAQTGSTDTQYF. The CDR3 DNA reads TGCAGCGCCCAGACAGGGAGCACAGATACGCAGTATTTT.

The chain joins TRBV27 to TRBJ1-2; TRBD1 matches 9 bases. Germline V gives CDR1 MNHEY, CDR2 SMNVEV (reference sequence). The CDR3 is 13 residues long. V dropped 1 base and J dropped 8; count of bases not matched to a gene: 2. The CDR3 sequence: CASSLWDREGYTF. Here the CDR3 DNA reads TGTGCCAGCAGTTTATGGGACAGGGAAGGCTACACCTTC.

In its sample, this clonotype was seen many times. The V gene is TRBV5-1, the J gene TRBJ2-3, with D perhaps matching TRBD2 (7 bases). V lost 1 base, J lost 2 bases, and 11 bases lay in between. Looked up from germline, CDR1 is SGHRS and CDR2 is YFSETQ. The CDR3 runs to 15 residues. The CDR3 protein is CASSLPRGLTDTQYF. The CDR3 DNA sequence: TGCGCCAGCAGCTTGCCGCGGGGGCTCACAGATACGCAGTATTTT.

This clonotype was seen a single time. The chain couples TRBV5-1 to TRBJ2-7, with D perhaps TRBD1 (5 bases). CDR3 length equals 13 residues. CDR1 and CDR2 from the germline V gene are SGHRS and YFSETQ. V shed 2 bases and J shed 6 bases, with 12 bases lying between them. The CDR3 loop reads CASSFQGWVEQYF. In DNA form, the CDR3 reads TGCGCCAGCAGCTTCCAGGGCTGGGTCGAGCAGTACTTC.

This clonotype has at least ten counts. The chain has TRBV20-1 and TRBJ2-7; D remains unclear. The V end was cut by 6 bases, the J end by 5 bases, with 11 bases between. This CDR3 spans 11 amino acids. Germline V lookup: CDR1 DFQATT, CDR2 SNEGSKA (reference sequence). DNA for the CDR3: TGCAGTGCAGATCATGGCCACGAGCAGTACTTC. Its protein product is CSADHGHEQYF.

This clonotype was recorded a few times. This chain uses TRBV29-1 with TRBJ2-5; the D gene is possibly TRBD2 (6 bases). V gave up 6 bases and J gave up 2 bases, with 13 bases separating them. Germline assignment: CDR1 SQVTM and CDR2 ANQGSEA. This CDR3 comprises 13 residues. The CDR3 loop is CSVRSGSQETQYF. The CDR3 DNA reads TGCAGCGTCCGCTCCGGGAGTCAAGAGACCCAGTACTTC.

V is TRBV20-1 and J is TRBJ2-5, with TRBD2 identical over 10 bases. The CDR3 extends over 15 amino acids. Trimming cost V 4 bases and J 4 bases; bases outside gene matches: 9. Germline V gene data show CDR1 as DFQATT and CDR2 as SNEGSKA (reference sequence). The CDR3 spells CSAKPSGGVRETQYF. CDR3 coding DNA: TGCAGTGCTAAACCAAGCGGGGGGGTGCGAGAGACCCAGTACTTC.

The chain is built from TRBV12-3 or TRBV12-4 and TRBJ2-2; D might be TRBD1 or TRBD2, each matching 5 bases. The CDR3 covers 15 residues. The V end lost 3 bases, the J end lost 5 bases, and 13 bases lay between the germline ends. The CDR3 DNA sequence: TGTGCCAGCAGTTTGGGGGTCGGAGGAACCGGGGAGCTGTTTTTT. Translation: CASSLGVGGTGELFF.

There are many counts of this clonotype. This chain uses TRBV27 with TRBJ2-7; D is ambiguous. V was shortened by 3 bases and J by 5 bases, with 11 bases between the two germline ends. Germline-derived CDR1 and CDR2 are MNHEY and SMNVEV (reference sequence). CDR3 length equals 13 residues. CDR3 DNA sequence: TGTGCCAGCAGTTTGGAATTGGGCCACGAGCAGTACTTC. It translates to CASSLELGHEQYF.